Sequencing of this T cell receptor (beta chain) was carried out in a study of blood T cell repertoires in COVID-19. Produced via immunoSEQ multiplex PCR; TCRdb's table is partial and in-frame only. The sample includes some 350,000 clones, roughly nine tenths of them seen just once. After removal of 4 bases from V and 2 bases from J, the junction contained 3 bases not matched to a gene. Germline CDR1 is SGHKS and CDR2 is YYEKEE (reference sequence). The CDR3 sequence is 14 residues long. The rearrangement uses TRBV5-5 and TRBJ2-1, with 7 bases aligning to TRBD1. Input material: PBMCs or T cells enriched from blood (not recorded which). The sequence derives from a man younger than 35 who had recovered from COVID-19. The chain's CDR3 is CASSPGGPYNEQFF. The DNA for the CDR3 is TGTGCCAGCAGCCCAGGGGGACCCTACAATGAGCAGTTCTTC.